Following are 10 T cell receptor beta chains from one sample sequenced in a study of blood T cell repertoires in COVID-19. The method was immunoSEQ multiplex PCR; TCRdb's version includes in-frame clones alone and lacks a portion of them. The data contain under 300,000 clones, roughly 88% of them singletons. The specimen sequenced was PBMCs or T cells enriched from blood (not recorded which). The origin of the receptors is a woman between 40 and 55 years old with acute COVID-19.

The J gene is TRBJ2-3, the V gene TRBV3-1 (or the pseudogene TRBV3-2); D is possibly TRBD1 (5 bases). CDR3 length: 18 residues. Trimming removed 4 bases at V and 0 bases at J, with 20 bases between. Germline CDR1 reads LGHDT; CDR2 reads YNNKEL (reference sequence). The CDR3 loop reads CASSPMARASASTDTQYF. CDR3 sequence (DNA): TGTGCCAGCAGCCCTATGGCCAGGGCGTCCGCAAGCACAGATACGCAGTATTTT.

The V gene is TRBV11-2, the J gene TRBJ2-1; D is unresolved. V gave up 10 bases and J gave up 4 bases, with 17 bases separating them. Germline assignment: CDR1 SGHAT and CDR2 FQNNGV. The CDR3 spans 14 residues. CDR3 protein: CAISMRGIYNEQFF. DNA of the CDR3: TGTGCCATATCAATGCGCGGAATATACAATGAGCAGTTCTTC.

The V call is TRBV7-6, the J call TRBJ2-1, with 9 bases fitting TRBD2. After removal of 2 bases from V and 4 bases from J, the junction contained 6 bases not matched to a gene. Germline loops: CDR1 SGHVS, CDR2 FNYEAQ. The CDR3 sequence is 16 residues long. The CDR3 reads CASSLLAGVSYNEQFF. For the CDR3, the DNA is TGTGCCAGCAGCTTATTAGCGGGAGTCTCTTACAATGAGCAGTTCTTC. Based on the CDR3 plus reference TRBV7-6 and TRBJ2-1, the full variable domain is GAGVSQSPRYKVTKRGQDVALRCDPISGHVSLYWYRQALGQGPEFLTYFNYEAQQDKSGLPNDRFSAERPEGSISTLTIQRTEQRDSAMYRCASSLLAGVSYNEQFFGPGTRLTVL.

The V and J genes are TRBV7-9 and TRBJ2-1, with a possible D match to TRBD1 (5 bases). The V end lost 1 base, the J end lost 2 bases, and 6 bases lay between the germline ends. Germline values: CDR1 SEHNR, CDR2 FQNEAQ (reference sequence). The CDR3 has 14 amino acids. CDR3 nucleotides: TGTGCCAGCAGCTTAGGGACACCCTACAATGAGCAGTTCTTC. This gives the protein CASSLGTPYNEQFF.

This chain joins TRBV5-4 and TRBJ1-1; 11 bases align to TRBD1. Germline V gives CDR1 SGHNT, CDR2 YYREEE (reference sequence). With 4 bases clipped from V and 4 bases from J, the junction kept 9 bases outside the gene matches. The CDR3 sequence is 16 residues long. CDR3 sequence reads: CASSEGQGARGTEAFF. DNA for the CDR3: TGTGCCAGCAGCGAAGGACAGGGGGCGCGAGGCACTGAAGCTTTCTTT.

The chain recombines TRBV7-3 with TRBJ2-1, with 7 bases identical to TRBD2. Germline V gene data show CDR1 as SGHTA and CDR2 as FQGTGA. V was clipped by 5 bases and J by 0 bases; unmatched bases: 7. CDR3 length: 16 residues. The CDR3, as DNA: TGTGCCAGCAGCCCCCCGGGGGGAAGCTCCTACAATGAGCAGTTCTTC. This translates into CASSPPGGSSYNEQFF.

CDR3 sequence (DNA): TGTGCCAGCAGCCAATTTAGCGGGAGTTCAGTGGATGAGCAGTTCTTC. Translated: CASSQFSGSSVDEQFF. V is TRBV4-2 and J is TRBJ2-1; 9 bases map to TRBD2. V gave up 2 bases and J gave up 8 bases; unmatched junction bases: 10. The CDR3 runs to 16 residues. CDR1 is LGHNA and CDR2 is YNFKEQ in the germline V gene.

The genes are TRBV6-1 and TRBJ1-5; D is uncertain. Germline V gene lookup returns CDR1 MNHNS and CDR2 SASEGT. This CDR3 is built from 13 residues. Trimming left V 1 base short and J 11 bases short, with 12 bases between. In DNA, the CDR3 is TGTGCCAGCAGTGAAGTTTCACAGCTGGCCCAGCATTTT. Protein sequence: CASSEVSQLAQHF.

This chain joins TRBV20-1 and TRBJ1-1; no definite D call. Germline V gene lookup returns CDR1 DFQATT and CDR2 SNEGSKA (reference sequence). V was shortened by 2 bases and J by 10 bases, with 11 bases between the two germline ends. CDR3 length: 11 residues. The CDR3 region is CSARPLEGAFF. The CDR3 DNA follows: TGCAGTGCTAGACCCCTTGAGGGAGCTTTCTTT.

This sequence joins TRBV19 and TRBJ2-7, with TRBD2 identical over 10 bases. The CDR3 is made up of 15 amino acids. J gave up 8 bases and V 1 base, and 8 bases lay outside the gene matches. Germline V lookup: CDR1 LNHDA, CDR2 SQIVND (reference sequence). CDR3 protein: CASSIGLAGVEKQYF. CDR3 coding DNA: TGTGCCAGTAGTATAGGTCTAGCGGGAGTAGAAAAGCAGTACTTC.